This TCR beta chain derives from a study of shared clonotypes between healthy human individuals. Overall study results and limits: Although depth was large, rarefaction showed that sequencing of the sorted subsets was incomplete. The sampled material consisted only of blood, and tissue repertoires are likely to differ.

Caucasian adults living in Nashville, Tennessee, provided all samples. The authors divided CD4+ cells into CD45RA+ naive and CD45RA-negative memory subsets. V dropped 6 bases and J dropped 3 bases, with 15 bases sitting between them. The CDR3 runs 14 residues. CDR1 is MNHNS and CDR2 is SASEGT in the germline V gene. With respect to this clone: What it binds is unknown.

Produced via immunoSEQ multiplex PCR; TCRdb's table is partial and in-frame only. This sample yields about 980,000 clones, of which 76% are seen a single time; about 1.5% belongs to the top ten. The sequencing input was memory CD4+ T cells sorted from blood. Subset of the sample: CD45RA-negative fraction. The receptor comes from a man between 18 and 35 years old in good health. The rearrangement links TRBV6-1 to TRBJ2-7; D unresolved. This chain's CDR3 is CASSLYHEGYEQYF. In DNA form, the CDR3 reads TGTGCCAGCAGCCTCTATCATGAAGGCTACGAGCAGTACTTC.